The 2 T cell receptor beta chains listed next were all sequenced from one sample in a study of T-cell reconstitution after alpha-beta-depleted transplantation in children. The TCRbeta library was prepared with unique molecular identifiers. TCRdb passed the PCR reads through MiXCR, listing each CDR3 protein once. This table has 550,000 to 800,000 distinct CDR3 sequences, roughly 13% appearing once. Material: PBMCs, obtained before TCRalphabeta/CD19-depleted stem cell transplant. These receptors were obtained from a girl aged 2 to 10 with congenital amegakaryocytic thrombocytopenia, due to receive a stem cell transplant.

CDR3 residues: CSARQINPALVYNEQFF. The DNA for the CDR3 is TGCAGTGCGAGGCAGATCAATCCGGCACTCGTCTACAATGAGCAGTTCTTC. The chain links TRBV20-1 to TRBJ2-1; no definite D call. Trimming took 6 bases from V and 3 from J, leaving 24 bases between them. CDR1 and CDR2 (germline): DFQATT, SNEGSKA (reference sequence). The CDR3 is 17 residues long.

This clonotype was detected many times. The V call is TRBV29-1, the J call TRBJ2-5, with D possibly matching TRBD1 (6 bases). The V gene lost 6 bases and the J gene lost 1 base, with 12 bases spanning the gap. Germline V gene sequence: CDR1 SQVTM, CDR2 ANQGSEA. The CDR3 is 13 amino acids. The CDR3: CSVPRGLQETQYF. Here the CDR3 DNA reads TGCAGCGTGCCCAGGGGTCTCCAAGAGACCCAGTACTTC.